The text below deals with one TCR beta chain. As yet, its antigen is unknown. The table came from immunoSEQ multiplex PCR; TCRdb's copy has only in-frame clones and leaves some out. The profile covers about 62,000 clones, with roughly 90% appearing a single time and about 13% taken by the ten largest. The sample originates from a study of OX40 agonist ivuxolimab in advanced cancers. Study as a whole: Recorded diagnoses for dose-escalation patients were hepatocellular carcinoma, melanoma, renal cell or head and neck cancer. Prior anti-PD-1, anti-PD-L1 or anti-CTLA-4 therapy was allowed; roughly 40% had some.

V gave up 4 bases and J gave up 0 bases, with 13 bases separating them. CDR1 and CDR2 (germline): MNHEY, SMNVEV (reference sequence). This CDR3 spans 17 amino acids. General observations from the study: At 0.1 to 3.0 mg/kg and by week 6, clonal expansion occurred in CD4+ and CD8+ blood T cells.

This chain uses TRBV27 with TRBJ2-6, with D unresolved. The sample consisted of CD4+ or CD8+ T cells sorted from blood, taken in a trial of the OX40 agonist ivuxolimab. The origin of this receptor is an adult with an advanced solid tumor such as melanoma, head and neck, liver or kidney cancer. CDR3 DNA sequence: TGTGCCAGCAGTTCTAGGACGGCGAGCTCTGGGGCCAACGTCCTGACTTTC. Translation: CASSSRTASSGANVLTF.